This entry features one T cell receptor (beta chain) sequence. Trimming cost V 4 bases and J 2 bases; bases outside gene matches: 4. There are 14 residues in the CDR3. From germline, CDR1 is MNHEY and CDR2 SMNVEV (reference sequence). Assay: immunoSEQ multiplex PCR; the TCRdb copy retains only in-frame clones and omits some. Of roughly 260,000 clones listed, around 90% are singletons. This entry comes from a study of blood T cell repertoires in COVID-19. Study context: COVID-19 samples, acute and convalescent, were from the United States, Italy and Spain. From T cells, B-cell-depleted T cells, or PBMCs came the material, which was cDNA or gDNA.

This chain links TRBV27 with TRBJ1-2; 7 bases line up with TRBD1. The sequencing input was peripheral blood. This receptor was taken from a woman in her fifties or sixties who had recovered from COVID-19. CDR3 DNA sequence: TGTGCCAGCAGTTCGAGACAGGGAAACTATGGCTACACCTTC. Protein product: CASSSRQGNYGYTF.